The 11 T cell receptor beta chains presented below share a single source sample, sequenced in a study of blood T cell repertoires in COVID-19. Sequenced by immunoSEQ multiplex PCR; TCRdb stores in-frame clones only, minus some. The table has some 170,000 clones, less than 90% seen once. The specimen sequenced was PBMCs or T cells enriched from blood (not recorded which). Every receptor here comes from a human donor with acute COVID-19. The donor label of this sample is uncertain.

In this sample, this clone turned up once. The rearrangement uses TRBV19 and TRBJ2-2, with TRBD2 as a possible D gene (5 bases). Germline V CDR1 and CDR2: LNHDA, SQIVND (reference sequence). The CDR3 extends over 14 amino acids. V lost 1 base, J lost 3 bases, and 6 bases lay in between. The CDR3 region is CASSIGRDTGELFF. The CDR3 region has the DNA TGTGCCAGTAGTATAGGGCGGGACACCGGGGAGCTGTTTTTT.

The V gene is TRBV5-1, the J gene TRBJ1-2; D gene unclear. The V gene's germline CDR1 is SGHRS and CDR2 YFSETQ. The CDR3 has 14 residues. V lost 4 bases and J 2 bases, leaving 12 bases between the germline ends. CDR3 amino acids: CASSLDLQNYGYTF. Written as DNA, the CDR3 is TGCGCCAGCAGCCTCGATCTTCAGAACTATGGCTACACCTTC.

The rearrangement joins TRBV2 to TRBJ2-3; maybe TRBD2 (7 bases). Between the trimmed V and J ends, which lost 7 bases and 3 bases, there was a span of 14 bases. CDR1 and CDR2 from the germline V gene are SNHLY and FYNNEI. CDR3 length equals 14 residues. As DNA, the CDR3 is TGTGCCAGCACGTGGGGGGGGGCGACAGATACGCAGTATTTT. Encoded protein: CASTWGGATDTQYF. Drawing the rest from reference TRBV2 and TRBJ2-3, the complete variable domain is EPEVTQTPSHQVTQMGQEVILRCVPISNHLYFYWYRQILGQKVEFLVSFYNNEISEKSEIFDDQFSVERPDGSNFTLKIRSTKLEDSAMYFCASTWGGATDTQYFGPGTRLTVL.

The CDR3 nucleotides read TGTGCCAGCAGCCGGGGGGGACACAACCTCTACGAGCAGTACTTC. As protein: CASSRGGHNLYEQYF. J is TRBJ2-7 and V is TRBV5-6; TRBD2 matches at 8 bases. This CDR3 is 15 amino acids long. Trimming removed 4 bases from V and 3 bases from J; junction bases left unmatched: 9. Looked up from germline, CDR1 is SGHDT and CDR2 is YYEEEE.

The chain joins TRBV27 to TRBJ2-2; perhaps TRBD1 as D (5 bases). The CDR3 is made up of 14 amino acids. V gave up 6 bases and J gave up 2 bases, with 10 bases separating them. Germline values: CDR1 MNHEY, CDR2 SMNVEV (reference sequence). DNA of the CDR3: TGTGCCAGCAGGGGGCAGGAAAACACCGGGGAGCTGTTTTTT. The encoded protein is CASRGQENTGELFF.

The CDR3 nucleotides read TGTGCCAGTAGTATACGTGGGGCTGGTTCTGCTTTCTTT. It translates to CASSIRGAGSAFF. The chain recombines TRBV19 with TRBJ1-1, with D tentatively TRBD1 (5 bases). CDR1 and CDR2 (germline): LNHDA, SQIVND (reference sequence). The CDR3 is made up of 13 amino acids. The V gene lost 2 bases and the J gene lost 11 bases, with 15 bases spanning the gap.

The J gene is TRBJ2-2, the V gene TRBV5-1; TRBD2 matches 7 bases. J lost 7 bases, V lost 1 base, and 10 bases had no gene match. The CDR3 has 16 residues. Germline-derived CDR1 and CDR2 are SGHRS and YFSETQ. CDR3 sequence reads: CASSLSTGGRGGELFF. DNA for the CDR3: TGCGCCAGCAGCTTGTCCACGGGGGGTCGAGGCGGGGAGCTGTTTTTT. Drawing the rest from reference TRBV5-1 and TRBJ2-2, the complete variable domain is KAGVTQTPRYLIKTRGQQVTLSCSPISGHRSVSWYQQTPGQGLQFLFEYFSETQRNKGNFPGRFSGRQFSNSRSEMNVSTLELGDSALYLCASSLSTGGRGGELFFGEGSRLTVL.

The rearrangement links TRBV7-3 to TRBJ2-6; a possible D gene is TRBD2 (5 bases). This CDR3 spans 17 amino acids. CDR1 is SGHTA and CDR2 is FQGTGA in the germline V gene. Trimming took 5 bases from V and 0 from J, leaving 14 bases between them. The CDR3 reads CASSPKTNPSGANVLTF. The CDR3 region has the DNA TGTGCCAGCAGCCCGAAGACTAACCCCTCTGGGGCCAACGTCCTGACTTTC.

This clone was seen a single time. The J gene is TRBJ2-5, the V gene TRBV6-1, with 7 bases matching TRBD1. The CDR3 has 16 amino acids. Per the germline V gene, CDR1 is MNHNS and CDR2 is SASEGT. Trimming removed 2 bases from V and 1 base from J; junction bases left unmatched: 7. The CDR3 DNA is TGTGCCAGCAGTGAATTGGTTCGGACAGGCCAAGAGACCCAGTACTTC. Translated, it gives CASSELVRTGQETQYF.

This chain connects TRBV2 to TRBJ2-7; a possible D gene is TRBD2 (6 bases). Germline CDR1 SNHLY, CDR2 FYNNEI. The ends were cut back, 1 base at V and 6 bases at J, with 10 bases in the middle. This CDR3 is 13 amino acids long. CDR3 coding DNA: TGTGCCAGCAGTGAAGTAGGAGGGATCGAGCAGTACTTC. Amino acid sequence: CASSEVGGIEQYF.

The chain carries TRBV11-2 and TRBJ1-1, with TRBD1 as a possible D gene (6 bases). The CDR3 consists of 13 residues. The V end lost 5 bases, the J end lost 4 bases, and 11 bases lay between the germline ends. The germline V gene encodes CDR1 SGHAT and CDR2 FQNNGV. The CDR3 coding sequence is TGTGCCAGCAGCGCAGGGACACCCACTGAAGCTTTCTTT. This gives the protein CASSAGTPTEAFF.